A selection of T cell receptor beta chains follows, all from one sample in a study of T cells in Graves' hyperthyroidism and ophthalmopathy. TCRdb itself ran the multiplex PCR reads through MiXCR, one entry per CDR3 protein. This table has nearly 600,000 distinct CDR3 sequences, 11% to 15% appearing once. Source material: blood. These receptors originate from a woman in her twenties or thirties with Graves' hyperthyroidism that later progressed to Graves' ophthalmopathy. Both conserved end residues are part of each CDR3. A D gene is named only where the DNA matches it firmly. Not every row has a clone size; where given, it reads once, few, many or a size class.

D gene	V gene	clone size	J gene	CDR3 DNA	CDR3 protein
TRBD2	TRBV20-1	many	TRBJ2-7	TGCAGTGCTAGACGGAGCGGGAACGAGCAGTACTTC	CSARRSGNEQYF
TRBD2	TRBV6-1	few	TRBJ2-1	TGTGCCAGCAGTGTATCAGCGGGAGGGCCCAATGAGCAGTTCTTC	CASSVSAGGPNEQFF
.	TRBV29-1	few	TRBJ2-4	TGCAGCGCTGGTGGGGAAGCCAAAAACATTCAGTACTTC	CSAGGEAKNIQYF
TRBD2	TRBV6-5	.	TRBJ2-3	TGTGCCAGCAGGTATCTAGCGGGAGGAGCGGCAGATACGCAGTATTTT	CASRYLAGGAADTQYF
TRBD2	TRBV11-3	many	TRBJ2-3	TGTGCCAGCAGCCCCAACCCCGCAGCGGGGGGAGATACGCAGTATTTT	CASSPNPAAGGDTQYF
TRBD1	TRBV11-3	many	TRBJ1-1	TGTGCCAGCAGCTTAGTTGGGACAGGGGGCACTGAAGCTTTCTTT	CASSLVGTGGTEAFF
TRBD1	TRBV18	.	TRBJ1-1	TGTGCCAGCTCACCCCGGGGACAGGGCATGAACACTGAAGCTTTCTTT	CASSPRGQGMNTEAFF
TRBD2	TRBV5-1	many	TRBJ2-3	TGCGCCAGCAGCGAAAGTGGGCGGGAGGTGGATACGCAGTATTTT	CASSESGREVDTQYF
TRBD1	TRBV2	many	TRBJ1-5	TGTGCCAGCAGCGAGGGGACAGGCAATCAGCCCCAGCATTTT	CASSEGTGNQPQHF
TRBD2	TRBV7-2	few	TRBJ2-7	TGTGCCAGCAGCTACCTGCCCCACAGCGGGGGCGCCGGGGACGAGCAGTACTTC	CASSYLPHSGGAGDEQYF
TRBD2	TRBV5-1	many	TRBJ2-7	TGCGCCAGCAGACGCGGACTAGCGGGAGGGTACGAGCAGTACTTC	CASRRGLAGGYEQYF
.	TRBV28	many	TRBJ2-7	TGTGCCACAGGCAACTACGAGCAGTACTTC	CATGNYEQYF
.	TRBV12-3/TRBV12-4	many	TRBJ2-2	TGTGCCAGCAGTTCCGACGGGGAGCTGTTTTTT	CASSSDGELFF
.	TRBV28	many	TRBJ2-3	TGTGCCAGCAGTTTGGGGGGAAGGAGCACAGATACGCAGTATTTT	CASSLGGRSTDTQYF
TRBD2	TRBV12-3/TRBV12-4	many	TRBJ2-5	TGTGCCAGCGAAAGCGGGAGGGCCCCCGGGGAGACCCAGTACTTC	CASESGRAPGETQYF
TRBD1	TRBV6-1	few	TRBJ2-4	TGTGCCACCCGGGACAGTCTAGCCAAAAACATTCAGTACTTC	CATRDSLAKNIQYF
TRBD1	TRBV12-3/TRBV12-4	once	TRBJ1-2	TGTGCCAGCAGTTTTCGGGGACCTCGGGACAGGGACCGGGGGTACTATGGCTACACCTTC	CASSFRGPRDRDRGYYGYTF
.	TRBV10-2	.	TRBJ2-1	TGCGCCAGCAGTGAGTCAAGGCAGGGATTCTACAATGAGCAGTTCTTC	CASSESRQGFYNEQFF
TRBD1	TRBV20-1	many	TRBJ2-3	TGCAGTGGGACAGGGGTATCGGATACGCAGTATTTT	CSGTGVSDTQYF
.	TRBV7-9	many	TRBJ2-5	TGTGCCAGCAGCTTAGTTAGAGAAGAGACCCAGTACTTC	CASSLVREETQYF
.	TRBV25-1	few	TRBJ2-6	TGTGCCAGCAGTGCTCAGGGTGCTGGGGCCAACGTCCTGACTTTC	CASSAQGAGANVLTF
TRBD1	TRBV9	many	TRBJ2-7	TGTGCCAGCAGCGTGGGGACAGGTGGAAGCTACGAGCAGTACTTC	CASSVGTGGSYEQYF
.	TRBV7-9	many	TRBJ2-5	TGTGCCAGCAGCTTAGCTAAGAGTACCGACAGACAAGAGACCCAGTACTTC	CASSLAKSTDRQETQYF
.	TRBV7-9	.	TRBJ1-1	TGTGCCAGCAGCTCCCCGACAGGCCTCGGCACTGAAGCTTCCTTT	CASSSPTGLGTEASF
.	TRBV5-1	.	TRBJ1-4	TGCGCCAGCAGCTGGGATAGGGGGATCAATGAAAAACTGTTTTTT	CASSWDRGINEKLFF
.	TRBV29-1	.	TRBJ2-1	TGCAGCGCCCAGGGATTAGTTTGGGGTGATGAGCAGTTCTTC	CSAQGLVWGDEQFF
TRBD1	TRBV2	many	TRBJ2-3	TGTGCCAGCAGTGGGGGACAGGTCCGAAAAGATACGCAGTATTTT	CASSGGQVRKDTQYF
.	TRBV29-1	.	TRBJ2-2	TGCAGCGTTGAAGATCTAGGGGGAGGCGACACCGGGGAGCTGTTTTTT	CSVEDLGGGDTGELFF
.	TRBV27	many	TRBJ2-1	TGTGCCAGCAGTTTATCGGCGGGCACCGTATCCTACAATGAGCAGTTCTTC	CASSLSAGTVSYNEQFF
TRBD2	TRBV7-2	once	TRBJ2-1	TGTGCCAGCAGCTCTAGGGGGGGGCTAGCGGGAGGGCCGGGGTACAATGAGCAGTTCTTT	CASSSRGGLAGGPGYNEQFF
TRBD1	TRBV27	many	TRBJ1-6	TGTGCCAGCAGTGGGGCAGGGGGAGGTTCACCCCTCCACTTT	CASSGAGGGSPLHF
.	TRBV28	few	TRBJ1-2	TGTGCCAGCAGTTTATCACAGGGTGGAAACTATGGCTACACCTTC	CASSLSQGGNYGYTF
TRBD2	TRBV20-1	many	TRBJ2-1	TGCAGTTCCAGCGGGAACTCCTACAATGAGCAGTTCTTC	CSSSGNSYNEQFF
TRBD2	TRBV7-2	many	TRBJ2-7	TGTGCCAGCAGCTTTATTATCGGAGCTAGCGGGCCCCCCTACGAGCAGTACTTC	CASSFIIGASGPPYEQYF
.	TRBV30	many	TRBJ2-7	TGTGCCTGGAGTCGGGACGCGTACGAGCAGTACTTC	CAWSRDAYEQYF
.	TRBV7-2	.	TRBJ1-2	TGTGCCAGCAGCTTTCTGGGGGACTCCTATGGCTACACCTTC	CASSFLGDSYGYTF
.	TRBV28	many	TRBJ2-6	TGTGCCAGCACTTCCGGGGCGCGAGGTATTGGGGCCAACGTCCTGACTTTC	CASTSGARGIGANVLTF
TRBD2	TRBV27	.	TRBJ2-1	TGTGCCAGCAGGTCTAGCGGGAGCAATGAGCAGTTCTTC	CASRSSGSNEQFF
TRBD1	TRBV3-1	.	TRBJ1-4	TGTGCCAGCAGCCAACCGGGACAGGGAGGCGAAAAACTGTTTTTT	CASSQPGQGGEKLFF
TRBD2	TRBV10-3	many	TRBJ2-5	TGTGCCATCAGTGATGGACTAGTGGTGGCCCAGTACTTC	CAISDGLVVAQYF
TRBD1	TRBV9	many	TRBJ1-2	TGTGCCAGCAGCCCATTGGGACAGGGGAGCGGCTACACCTTC	CASSPLGQGSGYTF